This entry lists 29 T cell receptor beta chains sequenced from one sample in a study of human T cells and chemical hapten exposure. MiXCR was run by TCRdb on the RACE reads, yielding one entry per CDR3 protein. Seen here are tens of thousands of distinct CDR3 sequences, 8.5% observed once, and the top ten hold 3% to 4.5%. Regarding time point: patch test 2, 6 weeks after DPC sensitization. As for treatment: therapeutic diphenylcyclopropenone sensitization with weekly scalp DPC. The sequences come from whole blood, collected in connection with sensitization to the hapten diphenylcyclopropenone (DPC). These receptors all stem from a woman in her 50s with alopecia areata. Some clones in this sample may be carry-over from other donors' samples.

The chain is built from TRBV13 and TRBJ1-5; the match to TRBD1 covers 7 bases. The CDR3 consists of 14 residues. Germline-derived CDR1 and CDR2 are PRHDT and FYEKMQ (reference sequence). Losses at the gene ends were 6 bases for V and 1 base for J; bases not matched to a gene: 3. CDR3 protein: CASSQQGSNQPQHF. The CDR3 DNA follows: TGTGCCAGCAGTCAACAGGGGAGCAATCAGCCCCAGCATTTT. Full variable domain (missing parts from reference TRBV13 and TRBJ1-5): AAGVIQSPRHLIKEKRETATLKCYPIPRHDTVYWYQQGPGQDPQFLISFYEKMQSDKGSIPDRFSAQQFSDYHSELNMSSLELGDSALYFCASSQQGSNQPQHFGDGTRLSIL.

The chain combines TRBV20-1 with TRBJ1-5; weak D call: TRBD1 (5 bases). Germline V gene sequence: CDR1 DFQATT, CDR2 SNEGSKA (reference sequence). V dropped 6 bases and J dropped 6 bases, with 15 bases sitting between them. The CDR3 spans 13 residues. The CDR3 bases are TGCAGTGCCCCCTCTGGACACGGTCAGCCCCAGCATTTT. It yields the protein CSAPSGHGQPQHF.

The chain joins TRBV23-1 to TRBJ1-1; D perhaps matches TRBD1 (5 bases). TRBV23-1 qualifies as an ORF whose function is uncertain. This CDR3 region has 14 residues. V lost 5 bases to trimming and J lost 7 bases, with 17 bases between them. As DNA, the CDR3 is TGCGCCAGCAGTATACCAGGGCGCATCAGTGAAGCTTTCTTT. Its protein is CASSIPGRISEAFF.

This clonotype has a count of ten or more. The chain couples TRBV12-5 to TRBJ1-1; D ambiguous. The length of the CDR3 is 14 residues. Trimming removed 7 bases from V and 1 base from J, with 13 bases in between. Germline-derived CDR1 and CDR2 are LGHNT and FRNRAP. CDR3 bases: TGTGCTAGTGTCAAGGACGGACGGAACACTGAAGCTTTCTTT. Translating it yields CASVKDGRNTEAFF. The variable domain in full, completed from reference TRBV12-5 and TRBJ1-1, reads DARVTQTPRHKVTEMGQEVTMRCQPILGHNTVFWYRQTMMQGLELLAYFRNRAPLDDSGMPKDRFSAEMPDATLATLKIQPSEPRDSAVYFCASVKDGRNTEAFFGQGTRLTVV.

This clonotype was counted many times. The chain employs TRBV27 and TRBJ1-4; D unclear. Germline V gene data show CDR1 as MNHEY and CDR2 as SMNVEV (reference sequence). Trimming removed 6 bases from V and 1 base from J, with 9 bases in between. This CDR3 comprises 14 residues. In DNA, the CDR3 is TGTGCCAGCAGGGAACGGGGAACTAATGAAAAACTGTTTTTT. This sequence encodes CASRERGTNEKLFF.

This clonotype was recorded at least ten times. The rearrangement uses TRBV20-1 and TRBJ2-1; perhaps TRBD2 as D (6 bases). V was trimmed by 1 base and J by 9 bases, leaving 7 bases between them. The CDR3 runs 11 residues. Germline values: CDR1 DFQATT, CDR2 SNEGSKA (reference sequence). CDR3 DNA sequence: TGCAGTGCTAGAGTGGGGGGTGAGCAGTTCTTC. Translated: CSARVGGEQFF.

This clonotype has just a few counts. This chain uses TRBV11-1 with TRBJ2-5; TRBD2 aligns across 7 bases. Germline V gene lookup returns CDR1 SGHAT and CDR2 FQDESV (reference sequence). With V trimmed by 2 bases and J by 5 bases, 5 bases remained unmatched. The CDR3 loop spans 14 amino acids. Here the CDR3 DNA reads TGTGCCAGCAGCTTAAGGGAGGGAGCGGAGACCCAGTACTTC. This encodes CASSLREGAETQYF.

Notes on this clonotype: Since a much larger clone is just one base distant, this may be a read error. The gene calls are TRBV28 and TRBJ1-2; D remains unclear. From germline, CDR1 is MDHEN and CDR2 SYDVKM. CDR3 length: 11 residues. The V and J ends lost 11 bases and 10 bases respectively, with 17 bases between them. The CDR3 DNA reads TGTGCCTGGGGTCGGGAGAATGACTACACCTTC. Translating gives CAWGRENDYTF.

This clonotype was detected a few times. Germline and junction disagree at one end, which may indicate a read error. This rearrangement joins TRBV25-1 to TRBJ2-3; D call uncertain. Germline V gene data show CDR1 as MGHDK and CDR2 as SYGVNS. The CDR3 sequence is 11 residues long. The DNA for the CDR3 is TGTGCCAGTTCCCACGAAATAGTGTTGAATTTT. Translated: CASSHEIVLNF.

The sample holds a few counts of this clonotype. The J gene is TRBJ1-1, the V gene TRBV29-1; D is undetermined. Trimming pared 2 bases from V and 0 bases from J, leaving 10 bases between. CDR1 SQVTM and CDR2 ANQGSEA come from the germline V gene. The CDR3 spans 14 residues. Written as DNA, the CDR3 is TGCAGCGTTGAAAGCTCACTTATGAACACTGAAGCTTTCTTT. Encoded protein: CSVESSLMNTEAFF.

The table lists this clonotype with a few counts. The V call is TRBV29-1, the J call TRBJ2-3, with D possibly being TRBD2 (6 bases). The CDR3 contains 13 residues. Trimming cost V 8 bases and J 2 bases, with 14 bases left between them. Germline CDR1 reads SQVTM; CDR2 reads ANQGSEA. CDR3 nucleotides: TGCAGCATCCCGGGACTTGCCACAGATACGCAGTATTTT. It translates to CSIPGLATDTQYF.

The genes are TRBV29-1 and TRBJ2-7, with a possible D match to TRBD2 (6 bases). Between the trimmed V and J ends, which lost 7 bases and 6 bases, there was a span of 16 bases. This CDR3 region has 12 residues. CDR1 and CDR2 from the germline V gene are SQVTM and ANQGSEA. CDR3 amino acids: CSAGGGELEQYF. CDR3 coding DNA: TGCAGCGCCGGAGGAGGGGAACTCGAGCAGTACTTC.

This clonotype was seen many times. Here the CDR3 DNA reads TGCAGTGCTGCAGGGAATGGCTACACCTTC. Encoded protein: CSAAGNGYTF. V and J are TRBV20-1 and TRBJ1-2, with a possible D match to TRBD1 (5 bases). Germline values: CDR1 DFQATT, CDR2 SNEGSKA (reference sequence). V lost 5 bases, J lost 6 bases, and 7 bases lay in between. The CDR3 spans 10 residues.

This clonotype has a count of ten or more. This chain joins TRBV13 and TRBJ2-1; 7 bases align to TRBD2. Germline values: CDR1 PRHDT, CDR2 FYEKMQ (reference sequence). This CDR3 is 14 amino acids long. The J segment lost 7 bases and the V segment lost 0 bases, leaving 3 bases of the junction unmatched. The CDR3 nucleotides read TGTGCCAGCAGCTTAGGCCACGGGAGGAATGAGCAGTTCTTC. This encodes CASSLGHGRNEQFF. Full variable domain (rest looked up from reference TRBV13 and TRBJ2-1): AAGVIQSPRHLIKEKRETATLKCYPIPRHDTVYWYQQGPGQDPQFLISFYEKMQSDKGSIPDRFSAQQFSDYHSELNMSSLELGDSALYFCASSLGHGRNEQFFGPGTRLTVL.

At least ten counts were recorded for this clonotype. J is TRBJ1-5 and V is TRBV7-6; D is ambiguous. Germline V CDR1 and CDR2: SGHVS, FNYEAQ. The V end was cut by 0 bases, the J end by 6 bases, with 9 bases between. The CDR3 covers 14 residues. The CDR3 DNA sequence: TGTGCCAGCAGCTTAGCAGGCTGGGGTCAGCCCCAGCATTTT. Translated: CASSLAGWGQPQHF.

Ten or more counts support this clonotype. This chain joins TRBV5-1 and TRBJ1-6, with D uncertain. CDR1 and CDR2 (germline): SGHRS, YFSETQ. The CDR3 is 15 residues long. Trimming removed 5 bases from V and 7 bases from J, with 16 bases in between. For the CDR3, the DNA is TGCGCCAGCAGACCATGGACCCCGAGGAATTCACCCCTCCACTTT. It translates to CASRPWTPRNSPLHF.

This clonotype appeared many times. V gene TRBV27 combines with J gene TRBJ2-3, with a possible D match to TRBD1 (6 bases). CDR3 length equals 15 residues. Between the trimmed V and J ends, which lost 3 bases and 2 bases, there was a span of 12 bases. Germline values: CDR1 MNHEY, CDR2 SMNVEV (reference sequence). The CDR3 DNA is TGTGCCAGCAGTTTCGAGAGGGGGACCACAGATACGCAGTATTTT. It is translated as CASSFERGTTDTQYF.

The chain is built from TRBV10-3 and TRBJ2-1; 10 nucleotides match TRBD2. Per germline, CDR1 ENHRY and CDR2 SYGVKD. The CDR3 runs 13 residues. The V segment lost 7 bases and the J segment 9 bases; nucleotides outside the gene matches: 6. CDR3 sequence reads: CAIIGEREGEQFF. DNA for the CDR3: TGTGCCATCATTGGAGAGCGGGAGGGTGAGCAGTTCTTC.

This clonotype was counted many times. The V and J genes are TRBV9 and TRBJ1-4; D uncertain. Per the germline V gene, CDR1 is SGDLS and CDR2 is YYNGEE. This CDR3 spans 15 amino acids. V lost 0 bases, J lost 6 bases, and 12 bases lay in between. The CDR3 region has the DNA TGTGCCAGCAGCGTAGCGCTGGGGATGGATGAAAAACTGTTTTTT. Translation gives CASSVALGMDEKLFF.

This clonotype was seen only a few times. The V and J genes are TRBV5-4 and TRBJ1-6; tentative D call: TRBD1 (6 bases). The CDR3 has 14 residues. V gave up 3 bases and J gave up 7 bases, with 11 bases separating them. Germline lookup yields CDR1 SGHNT and CDR2 YYREEE (reference sequence). The CDR3 loop is CASSSGQRNSPLHF. The DNA for the CDR3 is TGTGCCAGCAGCTCAGGACAGAGAAATTCACCCCTCCACTTT.

This rearrangement joins TRBV5-6 to TRBJ1-2, with 9 bases identical to TRBD1. V gave up 4 bases and J gave up 5 bases; unmatched junction bases: 6. The CDR3 is 14 residues long. The V gene's germline CDR1 is SGHDT and CDR2 YYEEEE. The CDR3 region is CASSPGTGQYGYTF. CDR3 in DNA: TGTGCCAGCAGCCCCGGGACAGGGCAGTATGGCTACACCTTC.

The V call is TRBV12-3 or TRBV12-4, the J call TRBJ1-5; D not certain. V was cut by 3 bases and J by 3 bases, with 9 bases left in between. The CDR3 runs to 14 residues. CDR3 in DNA: TGTGCCAGCAGTTTGGAGAGGCTCAATCAGCCCCAGCATTTT. Translating it yields CASSLERLNQPQHF.

This clonotype occurred many times. The chain combines TRBV6-5 with TRBJ2-1; D ambiguous. V gave up 8 bases and J gave up 3 bases, with 11 bases separating them. Germline-derived CDR1 and CDR2 are MNHEY and SVGAGI. CDR3 length: 13 amino acids. The CDR3 coding sequence is TGTGCCAGCGGACGGGCCCTCTACAATGAGCAGTTCTTC. Residues: CASGRALYNEQFF.

The J gene is TRBJ2-1, the V gene TRBV5-1, with TRBD2 as a possible D gene (6 bases). V was cut by 4 bases and J by 7 bases, with 21 bases left in between. CDR1 is SGHRS, CDR2 YFSETQ, per germline. The CDR3 extends over 16 amino acids. Written as DNA, the CDR3 is TGCGCCAGCAGCCCGGGAGAAGGGACTGTAAAGAATGAGCAGTTCTTC. Its translation is CASSPGEGTVKNEQFF.

As regards this clonotype: A read error may be the cause here, since a much bigger clone is one base away. This rearrangement joins TRBV25-1 to TRBJ1-1; a possible D gene is TRBD1 (5 bases). Looked up from germline, CDR1 is MGHDK and CDR2 is SYGVNS. The CDR3 length is 13 residues. Written as DNA, the CDR3 is TGTGCCAGCAGTGATGGGGGGTGGACTGAATCTTTCTTT. Translation: CASSDGGWTESFF.

The rearrangement links TRBV27 to TRBJ2-3; no firm D call. Trimming took 4 bases from V and 1 from J, leaving 3 bases between them. The CDR3 runs to 12 residues. The V gene's germline CDR1 is MNHEY and CDR2 SMNVEV (reference sequence). CDR3 DNA: TGTGCCAGCAGTTCACGCACAGATACGCAGTATTTT. It yields the protein CASSSRTDTQYF.

A few counts support this clonotype. The rearrangement links TRBV4-3 to TRBJ1-1; D is unclear. This CDR3 has 13 amino acids. V was pared by 6 bases and J by 4 bases, with 12 bases between. CDR1 and CDR2 (germline): LGHNA, YSLEER. The DNA for the CDR3 is TGCGCCAGCAGGGGGTCATACGGCACTGAAGCTTTCTTT. This gives the protein CASRGSYGTEAFF.

The J gene is TRBJ2-7, the V gene TRBV18; D is unclear. Germline assignment: CDR1 KGHSH and CDR2 LQKENI. V was trimmed by 6 bases and J by 7 bases, leaving 22 bases between them. CDR3 length: 15 residues. CDR3 amino acids: CASSRLGRPPLEQYF. DNA for the CDR3: TGTGCCAGCTCCCGATTAGGTAGACCTCCACTAGAGCAGTACTTC.

CDR3 nucleotide sequence: TGTGCCAGCAGCTTGGCGTCTCGGGGCCGCGGGTCTGAAGCTTTCTTT. Its protein is CASSLASRGRGSEAFF. The V gene is TRBV5-4, the J gene TRBJ1-1; a weak D match, TRBD1 (5 bases). Trimming pared 0 bases from V and 6 bases from J, leaving 18 bases between. Looked up from germline, CDR1 is SGHNT and CDR2 is YYREEE (reference sequence). This CDR3 contains 16 residues.